This TCR beta chain was documented in a study of T cell repertoires in cytomegalovirus infection. General study points: CMV-specific TCR beta clonotypes restricted by HLA-C dominated the ex vivo response.

TCRdb independently ran MiXCR on the reads; one entry per CDR3 protein. The sample shows some 940,000 distinct CDR3 sequences, approximately 31% of them seen only once. Between the trimmed V and J ends, which lost 7 bases and 0 bases, there was a span of 18 bases. CDR1 is MNHEY, CDR2 SVGEGT, per germline. The CDR3 is 16 amino acids. A few counts support this clonotype. What it binds is unknown. The specimen was cultured CD8+ T cells from PBMCs, collected from culture after CMV antigen stimulation. This clonotype originated in a human donor in good health (CMV status not recorded). Some clones in this sample may be carry-over from other donors' samples. The chain links TRBV6-2 or TRBV6-3 to TRBJ1-2, with D maybe TRBD1 (5 bases). The CDR3 region is CASNPSRDGANYGYTF. CDR3 DNA sequence: TGTGCCAGCAATCCAAGTAGGGACGGCGCTAACTATGGCTACACCTTC.